What follows are 27 T cell receptor beta chains derived from one specimen sequenced in a study of cytomegalovirus exposure and HLA in healthy donors. PCR primers comprised 60 Vbeta and 13 Jbeta primers. Using immunoSEQ multiplex PCR, the repertoire was profiled, and TCRdb retains in-frame clones only, with some absent. The sample shows around 150,000 clones, over 70% of them seen only once. The sequencing sample was made of PBMCs. Receptors originate from a male donor in good health and CMV-seronegative.

This clone was found once. The chain recombines TRBV6-4 with TRBJ2-7, with 7 bases fitting TRBD1. CDR3 size: 15 residues. Germline CDR1 is MRHNA and CDR2 is SNTAGT. V lost 5 bases, J lost 4 bases, and 11 bases stayed unmatched. The CDR3: CASSRMAGGLYEQYF. As DNA, the CDR3 is TGTGCCAGCAGTAGAATGGCAGGGGGATTATACGAGCAGTACTTC.

Comment on this clone: This CDR3 is also generated by other DNA sequences in the sample. This chain links TRBV7-8 with TRBJ1-1; weak D call: TRBD1 (6 bases). CDR3 length: 14 amino acids. Looked up from germline, CDR1 is SGHVS and CDR2 is FQNEAQ. Trimming removed 0 bases from V and 1 base from J, with 6 bases in between. The CDR3 region has the DNA TGTGCCAGCAGCTTAGCGACAGGGAACACTGAAGCTTTCTTT. Its translation: CASSLATGNTEAFF.

The J gene is TRBJ1-3, the V gene TRBV29-1; 10 bases line up with TRBD1. Losses at the gene ends were 5 bases for V and 0 bases for J; bases not matched to a gene: 4. Germline CDR1 and CDR2: SQVTM and ANQGSEA. This CDR3 contains 15 residues. The CDR3 coding sequence is TGCAGCGTTTTGGGGACAGGGGACTCTGGAAACACCATATATTTT. Encoded protein: CSVLGTGDSGNTIYF.

The V and J genes are TRBV7-6 and TRBJ2-2; the match to TRBD2 covers 8 bases. There are 15 residues in the CDR3. V shed 1 base, J shed 7 bases, and the junction held 5 bases outside the gene matches. From germline, CDR1 is SGHVS and CDR2 FNYEAQ. The CDR3 spells CASSLEAGVVGELFF. The CDR3 DNA sequence: TGTGCCAGCAGCTTAGAAGCGGGGGTTGTCGGGGAGCTGTTTTTT.

V and J are TRBV5-3 and TRBJ2-5, with D possibly TRBD2 on 5 matching bases. TRBV5-3 is labeled an ORF, and its function is uncertain. CDR3 length: 14 amino acids. Trimming removed 2 bases at V and 7 bases at J, with 15 bases between. The CDR3 sequence: CARSLRARVGTQYF. DNA for the CDR3: TGTGCCAGAAGCTTACGGGCGCGGGTTGGGACCCAGTACTTC.

The chain is built from TRBV15 and TRBJ2-1, with D maybe TRBD2 (5 bases). The CDR3 extends over 15 amino acids. Trimming left V 1 base short and J 7 bases short, with 14 bases between. Germline V lookup: CDR1 LNHNV, CDR2 YYDKDF (reference sequence). CDR3 DNA: TGTGCCACCAGCAGAGCGCTAGCCGGGAATAATGAGCAGTTCTTC. Protein: CATSRALAGNNEQFF.

In its sample, this clone was seen a few times. The chain combines TRBV28 with TRBJ2-1; unclear D gene. Germline V lookup: CDR1 MDHEN, CDR2 SYDVKM. The CDR3 extends over 13 amino acids. The V and J ends lost 4 bases and 4 bases respectively, with 8 bases between them. CDR3 DNA: TGTGCCAGCAGTTCAGAAACGTACAATGAGCAGTTCTTC. Its translation: CASSSETYNEQFF.

This clone has a single count. The chain couples TRBV7-3 to TRBJ2-5, with 8 bases identical to TRBD2. Germline V gene data show CDR1 as SGHTA and CDR2 as FQGTGA. Trimming at V came to 5 bases and at J to 2 bases, leaving 4 bases not matched to a gene. This CDR3 region has 14 residues. The CDR3 sequence: CASSPGLDQETQYF. The CDR3 DNA reads TGTGCCAGCAGCCCGGGACTAGATCAAGAGACCCAGTACTTC. Supplemented by reference TRBV7-3 and TRBJ2-5, the full variable domain reads GAGVSQTPSNKVTEKGKYVELRCDPISGHTALYWYRQSLGQGPEFLIYFQGTGAADDSGLPNDRFFAVRPEGSVSTLKIQRTERGDSAVYLCASSPGLDQETQYFGPGTRLLVL.

CDR3 residues: CATGPGQSYEQYF. CDR3 DNA sequence: TGTGCCACAGGCCCGGGACAGAGCTACGAGCAGTACTTC. The rearrangement uses TRBV10-3 and TRBJ2-7; 7 bases agree with TRBD1. With 10 bases clipped from V and 3 bases from J, the junction kept 9 bases outside the gene matches. The germline V gene encodes CDR1 ENHRY and CDR2 SYGVKD. CDR3 length equals 13 residues.

The J gene is TRBJ2-5, the V gene TRBV19, with 12 bases lining up with TRBD1. The trim removed 6 bases at V and 0 bases at J, leaving 2 bases unmatched. Germline-derived CDR1 and CDR2 are LNHDA and SQIVND (reference sequence). The CDR3 is 15 residues long. Written as DNA, the CDR3 is TGTGCCAGTAGGGGACAGGGGGCGTACCAAGAGACCCAGTACTTC. Translation: CASRGQGAYQETQYF.

Points on this clone: Distinct nucleotide sequences in the sample also encode this CDR3. V is TRBV18 and J is TRBJ1-2, with D tentatively TRBD1 (5 bases). The CDR3 contains 13 residues. Germline CDR1 reads KGHSH; CDR2 reads LQKENI. V gave up 2 bases and J gave up 2 bases, with 6 bases separating them. The CDR3 reads CASSPRQNYGYTF. The CDR3 DNA reads TGTGCCAGCTCACCAAGACAGAACTATGGCTACACCTTC.

In this sample, this clone turned up once. The genes are TRBV13 and TRBJ2-1; the match to TRBD2 covers 12 bases. This CDR3 is 18 amino acids long. Germline V gene lookup returns CDR1 PRHDT and CDR2 FYEKMQ (reference sequence). The ends lost 1 base at V and 5 bases at J; junction bases unmatched: 9. CDR3 region: CASSLEASGGAGHNEQFF. The DNA for the CDR3 is TGTGCCAGCAGCTTAGAGGCTAGCGGGGGGGCCGGCCACAATGAGCAGTTCTTC.

This chain uses TRBV4-1 with TRBJ1-1, with D perhaps matching TRBD1 (6 bases). The germline CDR1 and CDR2 sequences are MGHRA and YSYEKL. V was clipped by 0 bases and J by 1 base, with 12 bases between them. The CDR3 is 16 amino acids. CDR3 nucleotides: TGCGCCAGCAGCCAAGATCGGGGGGGGGCGAACACTGAAGCTTTCTTT. This gives the protein CASSQDRGGANTEAFF.

This chain links TRBV7-8 with TRBJ1-5, with D tentatively TRBD1 (5 bases). Trimming left V 0 bases short and J 4 bases short, with 7 bases between. The CDR3 is made up of 14 amino acids. Germline V gene data show CDR1 as SGHVS and CDR2 as FQNEAQ. The CDR3 loop is CASSLARGNQPQHF. The CDR3 DNA reads TGTGCCAGCAGCTTAGCGCGGGGGAATCAGCCCCAGCATTTT.

Only a few counts were recorded for this clone. CDR3 DNA sequence: TGTGCCAGCAAAGGGACAGTAGATTCACCCCTCCACTTT. Amino acids: CASKGTVDSPLHF. The V gene is TRBV27, the J gene TRBJ1-6; TRBD1 matches 7 bases. V shed 7 bases, J shed 8 bases, and the junction held 5 bases outside the gene matches. CDR1 and CDR2 from the germline V gene are MNHEY and SMNVEV (reference sequence). The CDR3 has 13 amino acids.

The V and J genes are TRBV25-1 and TRBJ1-4; D is possibly TRBD1 (5 bases). Germline-derived CDR1 and CDR2 are MGHDK and SYGVNS. The CDR3 extends over 13 amino acids. The V and J ends lost 4 bases and 3 bases respectively, with 6 bases between them. In DNA, the CDR3 is TGTGCCAGCAGTGTAGGGGCTAATGAAAAACTGTTTTTT. This sequence encodes CASSVGANEKLFF.

In DNA, the CDR3 is TGTGCCAGCAGCTTGGAATGGGCGGGCTACACCTTC. Protein sequence: CASSLEWAGYTF. The chain couples TRBV5-4 to TRBJ1-2; D gene unclear. The germline V gene encodes CDR1 SGHNT and CDR2 YYREEE (reference sequence). V was shortened by 0 bases and J by 8 bases, with 8 bases between the two germline ends. The CDR3 covers 12 residues.

Concerning this clone: An end of the junction does not agree with germline; a read error may underlie this. The chain carries TRBV4-1 and TRBJ2-2; 11 bases match TRBD2. Germline CDR1 and CDR2: MGHRA and YSYEKL. The length of the CDR3 is 16 residues. This CDR3 reads CARSQEGLAGTGELFF. As DNA, the CDR3 is TGCGCCCGCAGCCAAGAAGGACTAGCGGGTACCGGGGAGCTGTTTTTT.

The chain has TRBV30 and TRBJ1-1; 10 bases fit TRBD1. Per the germline V gene, CDR1 is GTSNPN and CDR2 is SVGIG (reference sequence). With V trimmed by 5 bases and J by 5 bases, 8 bases remained unmatched. CDR3 length: 14 residues. The DNA of the CDR3 is TGTGCCTGGTCGGCTGGGACAGGGGAGACTGAAGCTTTCTTT. Translating it yields CAWSAGTGETEAFF.

The rearrangement uses TRBV12-5 and TRBJ2-7; possible D gene TRBD1, 5 bases. Germline V gene sequence: CDR1 LGHNT, CDR2 FRNRAP. There are 14 residues in the CDR3. Between the trimmed V and J ends, which lost 7 bases and 2 bases, there was a span of 15 bases. The CDR3 region is CASAHTGTAYEQYF. The CDR3 DNA is TGTGCTAGTGCCCACACAGGAACCGCCTACGAGCAGTACTTC.

The chain is built from TRBV6-5 and TRBJ1-4; TRBD1 matches at 7 bases. The CDR3 is 14 amino acids. J lost 7 bases, V lost 6 bases, and 8 bases had no gene match. Germline lookup yields CDR1 MNHEY and CDR2 SVGAGI. This CDR3 reads CASSLRQGSEKLFF. As DNA, the CDR3 is TGTGCCAGCAGCCTCAGACAGGGTTCTGAAAAACTGTTTTTT.

The chain recombines TRBV10-2 with TRBJ2-2; D may be TRBD1 (6 bases). This CDR3 spans 12 amino acids. Trimming took 7 bases from V and 6 from J, leaving 9 bases between them. In germline, CDR1 is WSHSY, CDR2 SAAADI. The chain's CDR3 is CASNRDPGELFF. The CDR3 bases are TGCGCCAGCAACAGGGATCCCGGGGAGCTGTTTTTT.

This clone has just a few counts. The chain combines TRBV10-3 with TRBJ2-7, with 10 bases aligning to TRBD1. Unmatched junction bases numbered 9, after V lost 10 bases and J lost 3 bases. This CDR3 contains 14 residues. Germline CDR1 ENHRY, CDR2 SYGVKD. The CDR3 loop is CATSDRGLVYEQYF. The CDR3 region has the DNA TGTGCCACCAGCGACAGGGGGCTAGTCTACGAGCAGTACTTC.

The rearrangement links TRBV29-1 to TRBJ2-3; the D gene is possibly TRBD2 (6 bases). The CDR3 extends over 14 amino acids. V lost 7 bases, J lost 1 base, and 15 bases lay in between. CDR1 is SQVTM, CDR2 ANQGSEA, per germline. This chain's CDR3 is CSACRGTCTDTQYF. The CDR3 nucleotides read TGCAGCGCCTGCCGGGGGACCTGCACAGATACGCAGTATTTT.

The chain has TRBV19 and TRBJ2-7, with TRBD2 matching over 7 bases. V shed 2 bases and J 4 bases; nucleotides not matched to a gene: 2. CDR1 and CDR2 from the germline V gene are LNHDA and SQIVND (reference sequence). The CDR3 totals 13 residues. The CDR3 is CASSITSVYEQYF. CDR3 sequence (DNA): TGTGCCAGTAGTATAACTAGCGTTTACGAGCAGTACTTC.

The CDR3: CASSNEGAREKLFF. The CDR3 nucleotides read TGTGCCAGCAGTAACGAGGGTGCGCGTGAAAAACTGTTTTTT. This chain links TRBV2 with TRBJ1-4, with unresolved D. The V end lost 5 bases, the J end lost 7 bases, and 14 bases lay between the germline ends. This CDR3 contains 14 residues. Germline V CDR1 and CDR2: SNHLY, FYNNEI.

V usage is TRBV7-2 and J usage is TRBJ2-7, with 12 positions matching TRBD1. CDR1 is SGHTA and CDR2 is FQGNSA in the germline V gene. The CDR3 totals 18 residues. The trim removed 0 bases at V and 3 bases at J, leaving 9 bases unmatched. The chain's CDR3 is CASSLASGQGAQFYEQYF. Here the CDR3 DNA reads TGTGCCAGCAGCTTAGCTTCGGGACAGGGGGCACAGTTCTACGAGCAGTACTTC.